Listed here are 6 T cell receptor beta chains from one sample, sequenced in a study of OX40 agonist ivuxolimab in advanced cancers. The data were produced by immunoSEQ multiplex PCR, yet TCRdb's version contains in-frame clones alone and is incomplete. Found here are 20,000 to 25,000 clones, 88% of them singletons; the top ten hold approximately 12%. The source was CD4+ or CD8+ T cells sorted from blood, collected in a trial of the OX40 agonist ivuxolimab. Source of these receptors: an adult with an advanced solid tumor such as melanoma, head and neck, liver or kidney cancer.

The table lists this clone with a count of one. This rearrangement joins TRBV5-4 to TRBJ1-5, with D tentatively TRBD1 (6 bases). The V end lost 2 bases, the J end lost 4 bases, and 10 bases lay between the germline ends. Germline V gene data show CDR1 as SGHNT and CDR2 as YYREEE (reference sequence). This CDR3 has 14 residues. The CDR3 DNA is TGTGCCAGCAGCTTACAGGGACTGAATCAGCCCCAGCATTTT. Its protein product is CASSLQGLNQPQHF. Drawing the rest from reference TRBV5-4 and TRBJ1-5, the complete variable domain is ETGVTQSPTHLIKTRGQQVTLRCSSQSGHNTVSWYQQALGQGPQFIFQYYREEENGRGNFPPRFSGLQFPNYSSELNVNALELDDSALYLCASSLQGLNQPQHFGDGTRLSIL.

The J gene is TRBJ2-3, the V gene TRBV6-6; D not resolved. Trimming took 2 bases from V and 2 from J, leaving 8 bases between them. Germline CDR1 reads MNHNY; CDR2 reads SVGAGI (reference sequence). The CDR3 length is 14 residues. The CDR3 DNA reads TGTGCCAGCAGTTACGTTGACTTCACAGATACGCAGTATTTT. Its translation: CASSYVDFTDTQYF.

The chain carries TRBV6-1 and TRBJ2-5; TRBD2 matches 7 bases. J lost 4 bases, V lost 1 base, and 9 bases had no gene match. CDR3 size: 16 residues. Germline lookup yields CDR1 MNHNS and CDR2 SASEGT. This CDR3 is CASSEGGSLAGETQYF. The CDR3 DNA follows: TGTGCCAGCAGTGAAGGCGGGAGTCTTGCAGGAGAGACCCAGTACTTC.

V is TRBV14 and J is TRBJ1-1; 9 nucleotides align to TRBD1. Germline V lookup: CDR1 SGHDN, CDR2 FVKESK. V was pared by 4 bases and J by 5 bases, with 8 bases of the junction left unmatched. The CDR3 is made up of 15 amino acids. CDR3 in DNA: TGTGCCAGCAGCCGACCGGGACAGGGTTCTACTGAAGCTTTCTTT. Translating gives CASSRPGQGSTEAFF.

This chain joins TRBV10-2 and TRBJ2-1, with 12 bases identical to TRBD2. V lost 5 bases and J lost 7; bases outside the gene matches: 3. The germline gives CDR1 WSHSY, CDR2 SAAADI. The CDR3 is 14 residues long. The CDR3 sequence: CASSLAGGPNEQFF. In nucleotides, the CDR3 is TGCGCCAGCAGTCTAGCGGGGGGGCCGAATGAGCAGTTCTTC.

The chain couples TRBV5-1 to TRBJ2-3; 11 positions match TRBD2. Germline V CDR1 and CDR2: SGHRS, YFSETQ. This CDR3 is 15 amino acids long. J gave up 4 bases and V 4 bases, and 5 bases lay outside the gene matches. The CDR3: CASSRGLAESDTQYF. The CDR3, as DNA: TGCGCCAGCAGCCGGGGACTAGCGGAATCAGATACGCAGTATTTT.